This TCR beta chain came from a study of shared clonotypes between healthy human individuals (dated by TCRdb to about 2020). Background on the whole study: The cohort included three men and a couple of women between 18 and 49 years of age. To increase sequencing depth and limit assay-specific biases, TCR repertoire library preparation and sequencing were carried out by different laboratories using diverse techniques. To estimate repertoire size and how much clonotype sharing occurs between individuals, the study deeply sequenced the blood TCR repertoires of 4 to 6 healthy adults. Each donor's leukapheresis produced roughly between roughly 0.94 and 9.5 billion PBMCs.

Healthy HIV-negative adults with no recently reported acute infections or vaccinations were included as donors. All donors were Caucasian adults living in Nashville, Tennessee, USA. For unsorted samples, some 87 million PBMCs were counted, and genomic DNA was extracted using the QIAamp DNA Blood Mini kit. After blood collection by leukapheresis, PBMCs were isolated using Ficoll-Histopaque density gradient centrifugation and then cryopreserved in the vapor phase of liquid nitrogen. Reading from cysteine to phenylalanine, the CDR3 counts 16 amino acids. Here the CDR3 DNA is all that survives: 48 bases in frame from base 1. As encoded in the germline V gene (reference sequence), CDR1 is SEHNR while CDR2 is FQNEAQ. Using the deep immunoSEQ assay, multiplex PCR amplified TCR CDR3 regions from genomic DNA. Genomic DNA extracted from each cell subset was distributed evenly over all wells of several immunoSEQ 96-well plates, and each plate served as one replicate. For unsorted PBMC, each replicate PCR was loaded with approximately 0.3 ug genomic DNA, equivalent to about 30,000 T cell genomes. Ten immunoSEQ deep assay plates were used to sequence unsorted PBMC genomic DNA. Purified libraries were quantified with a Qubit 3.0 fluorometer, sized on a Bioanalyzer 2100, and re-quantified with the KAPA Library Quantification kit. Every immunoSEQ 96-well plate was sequenced on a dedicated single-read 150-cycle Illumina NextSeq 550 flow cell. Per the authors' processing: Because the immunoSEQ output held only junctional sequences and lacked quality scores, the filtering could not match the filtering applied to full-length reads. Sequences were annotated with PyIR, a Python wrapper for IgBLAST v1.9, and V/J genes and CDR3 were assigned using IMGT germline references. Any read was removed if the V/J assignment was weak (E-value above 1e-6), the CDR3 was missing, or the read contained stop codons, out-of-frame junctions, or ambiguous translated residues. V3J clonotypes were defined as sequences sharing an identical inferred V gene, J gene, and CDR3 amino acid sequence. Percentage overlap between repertoires was calculated by dividing the number of shared unique clonotypes by the size of the smaller repertoire. RTK rarefaction, the Chao1 estimator, and Recon v2.1 estimates of unobserved clonotypes were used to assess repertoire richness. TCRdb took this table from immuneACCESS and kept in-frame rearrangements with V and J called. Such tables lack part of the clones; where checked against another copy, unresolved V genes explain under half of the gap, and the rest is unexplained. The DNA was the basis for D and trimming; V, J and clone size are from that table. The sample table holds about 480,000 clones, of which over 60% were seen once. Approximately 12% of the sample is in the top ten clones.

General conclusions and limits of the study: Sampling was restricted to blood, and TCR repertoires in tissue are likely to differ from TCR repertoires in blood. Based on pairwise subsampling, the degree of clonotype sharing among donors was expected to be affected by sequencing depth. Because the study included only a small number of donors, the genetic and exposure-history diversity represented was limited.

About this clone: This receptor's antigen is unknown. At one end, the junction sequence differs from germline, possibly due to a read error.

The V gene is TRBV7-9 and the J gene is TRBJ1-2; matching of 5 bases hints at TRBD1 as the D gene. This clonotype originated in a woman aged 35 to 49 in good health. Some clones in this sample may be carry-over from other donors' samples. The sample comprised PBMCs. The encoded CDR3 is CASSQERSQGELGYTF. The DNA sequence is given as TGCGCCAGCAGCCAAGAGAGGTCGCAGGGAGAACTTGGCTACACCTTC.